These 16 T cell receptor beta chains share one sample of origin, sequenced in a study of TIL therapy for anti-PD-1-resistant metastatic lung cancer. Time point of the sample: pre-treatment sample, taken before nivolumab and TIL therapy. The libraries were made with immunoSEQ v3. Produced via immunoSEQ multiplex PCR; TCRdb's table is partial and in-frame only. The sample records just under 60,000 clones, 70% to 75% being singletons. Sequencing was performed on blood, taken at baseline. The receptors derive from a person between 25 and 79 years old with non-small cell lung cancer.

This CDR3 is CASSFSTGELFF. The CDR3 nucleotides are TGTGCCAGCAGCTTCAGCACCGGGGAGCTGTTTTTT. The chain is built from TRBV7-2 and TRBJ2-2; no firm D call. This CDR3 comprises 12 residues. V lost 3 bases, J lost 4 bases, and 3 bases lay in between. Germline values: CDR1 SGHTA, CDR2 FQGNSA.

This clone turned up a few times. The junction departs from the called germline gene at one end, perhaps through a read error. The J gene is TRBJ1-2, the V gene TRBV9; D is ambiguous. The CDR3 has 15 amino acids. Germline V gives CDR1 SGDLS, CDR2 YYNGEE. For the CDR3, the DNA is TGTGCCAGCAGCGTAGCCTCCGGCATGTCGGAAACCTCGCACTTC. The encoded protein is CASSVASGMSETSHF.

The CDR3 is CASSYSDYSGNTIYF. DNA for the CDR3: TGTGCCAGCAGTTACTCCGACTACTCTGGAAACACCATATATTTT. The gene calls are TRBV6-5 and TRBJ1-3; D call uncertain. V was pared by 0 bases and J by 0 bases, with 6 bases between. The CDR3 is 15 amino acids. Germline CDR1 and CDR2: MNHEY and SVGAGI.

In nucleotides, the CDR3 is TGTGCCAGCAGCCGTCCCGGGACAGGGCGGGAGCAGTACTTC. Translating it yields CASSRPGTGREQYF. The chain carries TRBV14 and TRBJ2-7, with TRBD1 matching 9 bases. The ends lost 4 bases at V and 7 bases at J; junction bases unmatched: 8. CDR1 SGHDN and CDR2 FVKESK come from the germline V gene. CDR3 length: 14 amino acids.

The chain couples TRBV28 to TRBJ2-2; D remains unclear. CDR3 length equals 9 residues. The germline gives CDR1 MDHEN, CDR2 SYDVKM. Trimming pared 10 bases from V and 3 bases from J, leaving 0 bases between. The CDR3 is CANTGELFF. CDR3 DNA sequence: TGTGCCAACACCGGGGAGCTGTTTTTT.

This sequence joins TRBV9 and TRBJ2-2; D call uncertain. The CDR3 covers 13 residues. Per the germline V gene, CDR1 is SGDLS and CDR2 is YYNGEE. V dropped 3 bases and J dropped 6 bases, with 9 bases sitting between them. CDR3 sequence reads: CASSGWAAGELFF. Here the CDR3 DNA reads TGTGCCAGCAGCGGATGGGCGGCCGGGGAGCTGTTTTTT.

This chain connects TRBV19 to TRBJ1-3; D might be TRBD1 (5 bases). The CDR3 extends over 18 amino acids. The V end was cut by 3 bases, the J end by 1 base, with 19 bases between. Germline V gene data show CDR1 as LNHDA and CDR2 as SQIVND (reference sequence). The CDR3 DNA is TGTGCCAGTAGTATTATTGGGGTCTCCTGGACATCTGGAAACACCATATATTTT. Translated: CASSIIGVSWTSGNTIYF.

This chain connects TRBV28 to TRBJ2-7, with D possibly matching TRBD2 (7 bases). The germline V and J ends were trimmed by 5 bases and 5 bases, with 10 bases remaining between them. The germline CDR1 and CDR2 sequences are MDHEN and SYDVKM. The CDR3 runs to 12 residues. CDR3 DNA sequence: TGTGCCAGCAGTGGGGGGGCCGACGAGCAGTACTTC. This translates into CASSGGADEQYF.

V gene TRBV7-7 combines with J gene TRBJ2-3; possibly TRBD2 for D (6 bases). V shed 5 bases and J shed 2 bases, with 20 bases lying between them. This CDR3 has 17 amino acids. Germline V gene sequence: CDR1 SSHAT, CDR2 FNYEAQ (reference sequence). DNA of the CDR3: TGTGCCAGCAGCCCGAGGGTTCTGCGGGGAACCACAGATACGCAGTATTTT. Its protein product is CASSPRVLRGTTDTQYF.

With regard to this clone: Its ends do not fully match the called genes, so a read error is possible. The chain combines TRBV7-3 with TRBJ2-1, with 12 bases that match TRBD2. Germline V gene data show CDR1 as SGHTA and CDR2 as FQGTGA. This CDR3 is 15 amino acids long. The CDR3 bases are TGTGCCAGCAGCTCAGAGACTAGCGGGAGAGACGAGCGGTTCTTC. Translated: CASSSETSGRDERFF.

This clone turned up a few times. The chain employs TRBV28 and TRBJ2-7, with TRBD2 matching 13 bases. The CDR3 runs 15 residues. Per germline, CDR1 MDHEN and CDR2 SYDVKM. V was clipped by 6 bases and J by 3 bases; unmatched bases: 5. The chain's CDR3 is CASSYGTSGIYEQYF. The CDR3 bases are TGTGCCAGCAGCTACGGGACTAGCGGGATCTACGAGCAGTACTTC.

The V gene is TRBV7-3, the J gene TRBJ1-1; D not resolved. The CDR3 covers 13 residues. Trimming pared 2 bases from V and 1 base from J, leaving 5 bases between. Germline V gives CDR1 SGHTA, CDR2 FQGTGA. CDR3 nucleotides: TGTGCCAGCAGCTTAGTACAGAACACTGAAGCTTTCTTT. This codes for CASSLVQNTEAFF.

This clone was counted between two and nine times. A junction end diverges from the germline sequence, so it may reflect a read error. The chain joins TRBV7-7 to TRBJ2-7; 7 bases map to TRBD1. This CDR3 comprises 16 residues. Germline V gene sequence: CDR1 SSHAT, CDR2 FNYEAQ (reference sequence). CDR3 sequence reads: CASSLREIGTAYEQYF. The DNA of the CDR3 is TGTGCTAGCAGCTTAAGGGAGATCGGGACAGCCTACGAGCAGTACTTC. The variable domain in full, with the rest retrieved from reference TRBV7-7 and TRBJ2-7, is GAGVSQSPRYKVTKRGQDVTLRCDPISSHATLYWYQQALGQGPEFLTYFNYEAQPDKSGLPSDRFSAERPEGSISTLTIQRTEQRDSAMYRCASSLREIGTAYEQYFGPGTRLTVT.

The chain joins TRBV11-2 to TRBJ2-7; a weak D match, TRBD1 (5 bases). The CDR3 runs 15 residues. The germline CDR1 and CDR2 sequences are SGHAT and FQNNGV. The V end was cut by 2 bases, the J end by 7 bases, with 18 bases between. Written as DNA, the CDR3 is TGTGCCAGCAGCTTATTGCAGGGCCTATTGGGGGAGCAGTACTTC. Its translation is CASSLLQGLLGEQYF.

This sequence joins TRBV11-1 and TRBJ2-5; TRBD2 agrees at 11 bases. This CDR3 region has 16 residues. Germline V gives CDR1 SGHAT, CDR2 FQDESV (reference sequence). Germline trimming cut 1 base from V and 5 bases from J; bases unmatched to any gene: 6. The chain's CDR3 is CASSLVLAGGTETQYF. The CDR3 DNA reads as TGTGCCAGCAGCTTAGTTCTAGCGGGAGGAACGGAGACCCAGTACTTC.

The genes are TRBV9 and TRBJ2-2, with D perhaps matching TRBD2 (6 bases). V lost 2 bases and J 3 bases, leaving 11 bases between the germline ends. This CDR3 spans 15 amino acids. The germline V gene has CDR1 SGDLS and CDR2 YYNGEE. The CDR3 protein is CASSVPGSDTGELFF. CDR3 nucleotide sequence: TGTGCCAGCAGCGTCCCCGGGAGCGACACCGGGGAGCTGTTTTTT.